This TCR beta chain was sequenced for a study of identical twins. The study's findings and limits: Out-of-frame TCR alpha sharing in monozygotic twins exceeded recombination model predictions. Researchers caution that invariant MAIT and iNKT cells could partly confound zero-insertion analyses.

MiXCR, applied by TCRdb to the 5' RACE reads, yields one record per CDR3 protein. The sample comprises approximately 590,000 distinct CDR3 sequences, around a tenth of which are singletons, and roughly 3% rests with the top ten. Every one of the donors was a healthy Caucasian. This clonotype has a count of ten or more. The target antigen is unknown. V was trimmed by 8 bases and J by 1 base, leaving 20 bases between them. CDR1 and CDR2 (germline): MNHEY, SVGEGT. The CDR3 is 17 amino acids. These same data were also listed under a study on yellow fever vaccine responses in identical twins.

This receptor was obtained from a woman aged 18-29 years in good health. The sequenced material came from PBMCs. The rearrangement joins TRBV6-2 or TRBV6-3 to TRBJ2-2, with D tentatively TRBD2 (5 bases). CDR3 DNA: TGTGCCAGCTTTAGCGCCTCAAAGCCCCAGAACACCGGGGAGCTGTTTTTT. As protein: CASFSASKPQNTGELFF.